These 30 T cell receptor beta chains originate from one sample sequenced in a study of cytomegalovirus exposure and HLA in healthy donors. It was with 60 Vbeta and 13 Jbeta primers that the PCR ran. Sequencing was performed with immunoSEQ multiplex PCR; in TCRdb, only in-frame clones are kept and a portion is missing. Of under 200,000 clones listed, approximately 82% were seen once; the top ten hold 5% to 7.5%. Sequenced input: PBMCs. These receptors were obtained from a man aged 45 to 65 in good health and CMV-seropositive.

The gene calls are TRBV7-6 and TRBJ1-2; 9 bases are shared with TRBD1. CDR1 is SGHVS, CDR2 FNYEAQ, per germline. The V gene end was trimmed by 5 bases and the J gene end by 4 bases; junction bases not matched to a gene: 11. The CDR3 length is 16 residues. The CDR3 protein is CASSPQQGAQGYGYTF. Here the CDR3 DNA reads TGTGCCAGCAGCCCGCAACAGGGGGCGCAGGGCTATGGCTACACCTTC.

This clone was recorded only once. The chain uses TRBV19 and TRBJ2-5; 9 bases align to TRBD2. This CDR3 contains 18 residues. Per germline, CDR1 LNHDA and CDR2 SQIVND (reference sequence). V shed 11 bases, J shed 1 base, and the junction held 20 bases outside the gene matches. The CDR3 here is CASQGGPASGTIQETQYF. In nucleotides, the CDR3 is TGTGCCTCTCAGGGAGGGCCGGCTAGCGGGACTATCCAAGAGACCCAGTACTTC.

The sample holds one count of this clone. This chain joins TRBV27 and TRBJ2-1, with 7 bases matching TRBD2. The CDR3 runs to 15 residues. V shed 6 bases and J 6 bases; nucleotides not matched to a gene: 11. Germline-derived CDR1 and CDR2 are MNHEY and SMNVEV (reference sequence). In DNA form, the CDR3 reads TGTGCCAGCAGGAATAGCGGGTGGGAACCCAATGAGCAGTTCTTC. It translates to CASRNSGWEPNEQFF.

V usage is TRBV4-1 and J usage is TRBJ1-2, with TRBD1 matching over 9 bases. The junction had 3 bases not matched to a gene; V was cut back by 0 bases and J by 4 bases. There are 15 residues in the CDR3. Germline CDR1 MGHRA, CDR2 YSYEKL. The CDR3 loop reads CASSQEGQGGYGYTF. In DNA form, the CDR3 reads TGCGCCAGCAGCCAAGAGGGACAGGGTGGCTATGGCTACACCTTC.

The chain joins TRBV19 to TRBJ1-3; D is undetermined. Germline CDR1 reads LNHDA; CDR2 reads SQIVND (reference sequence). Trimming pared 5 bases from V and 7 bases from J, leaving 12 bases between. CDR3 length equals 13 residues. The CDR3 loop is CASSAGWRNTIYF. In nucleotides, the CDR3 is TGTGCCAGTAGTGCCGGATGGCGGAACACCATATATTTT. The whole variable domain, filled in from reference TRBV19 and TRBJ1-3, reads DGGITQSPKYLFRKEGQNVTLSCEQNLNHDAMYWYRQDPGQGLRLIYYSQIVNDFQKGDIAEGYSVSREKKESFPLTVTSAQKNPTAFYLCASSAGWRNTIYFGEGSWLTVV.

The chain joins TRBV11-3 to TRBJ2-5; 7 bases are shared with TRBD2. CDR1 and CDR2 (germline): SGHNT, YENEEA. Trimming cost V 5 bases and J 5 bases; bases outside gene matches: 8. CDR3 length equals 14 residues. CDR3 nucleotide sequence: TGTGCCAGCAGCCCCTGGGGGGGGGTGGAGACCCAGTACTTC. Translating it yields CASSPWGGVETQYF.

As DNA, the CDR3 is TGTGCCAGCAGTTACTCGAGTTTGAGCGGGAGGGAGACCCAGTACTTC. It specifies CASSYSSLSGRETQYF. This rearrangement joins TRBV6-5 to TRBJ2-5; 9 bases are a match to TRBD2. The CDR3 is 16 amino acids. The germline gives CDR1 MNHEY, CDR2 SVGAGI. The V gene end was trimmed by 0 bases and the J gene end by 5 bases; junction bases not matched to a gene: 7.

The chain has TRBV7-9 and TRBJ1-2; the D is unclear. Germline V gives CDR1 SEHNR, CDR2 FQNEAQ (reference sequence). The CDR3 runs 16 residues. V was pared by 0 bases and J by 4 bases, with 15 bases between. The CDR3 is CASSLAPRSLGYGYTF. The DNA of the CDR3 is TGTGCCAGCAGCTTAGCCCCGAGGAGCCTGGGCTATGGCTACACCTTC. Drawing the rest from reference TRBV7-9 and TRBJ1-2, the complete variable domain is DTGVSQNPRHKITKRGQNVTFRCDPISEHNRLYWYRQTLGQGPEFLTYFQNEAQLEKSRLLSDRFSAERPKGSFSTLEIQRTEQGDSAMYLCASSLAPRSLGYGYTFGSGTRLTVV.

The chain is built from TRBV4-1 and TRBJ1-2; 8 nucleotides agree with TRBD1. Germline CDR1 MGHRA, CDR2 YSYEKL. Losses at the gene ends were 5 bases for V and 7 bases for J; bases not matched to a gene: 15. The CDR3 runs 16 residues. CDR3 amino acids: CASSGKWTGQNGGYTF. The DNA for the CDR3 is TGCGCCAGCAGCGGTAAATGGACAGGGCAGAACGGTGGCTACACCTTC.

This clone was observed a handful of times. The chain carries TRBV5-6 and TRBJ2-4, with 8 nucleotides matching TRBD1. V was clipped by 3 bases and J by 1 base; unmatched bases: 3. Germline-derived CDR1 and CDR2 are SGHDT and YYEEEE. The CDR3 sequence is 15 residues long. The CDR3 DNA follows: TGTGCCAGCAGCTCGACAGGGGCTGCCAAAAACATTCAGTACTTC. Protein sequence: CASSSTGAAKNIQYF.

The J gene is TRBJ2-1, the V gene TRBV2; no clear D gene. CDR1 is SNHLY and CDR2 is FYNNEI in the germline V gene. Trimming took 3 bases from V and 4 from J, leaving 10 bases between them. There are 14 residues in the CDR3. CDR3 region: CASSDGGLYNEQFF. The CDR3 DNA is TGTGCCAGCAGTGACGGTGGGCTTTACAATGAGCAGTTCTTC.

The V and J genes are TRBV7-8 and TRBJ2-5; D gene ambiguous. The assigned J gene may be wrong: the sequence end matches TRBJ2-7 better. CDR3 size: 15 residues. Germline V gene data show CDR1 as SGHVS and CDR2 as FQNEAQ. The CDR3 sequence: CASSLSDDTAYEQYF. CDR3 DNA: TGTGCCAGCAGCTTATCCGACGACACAGCCTACGAGCAGTACTTC.

J is TRBJ1-5 and V is TRBV19; D ambiguous. Germline V gene sequence: CDR1 LNHDA, CDR2 SQIVND (reference sequence). V lost 7 bases and J 8 bases, leaving 18 bases between the germline ends. This CDR3 is 14 amino acids long. The CDR3 sequence: CASTIGRTREPQHF. In nucleotides, the CDR3 is TGTGCCAGTACAATCGGGCGTACGCGGGAGCCCCAGCATTTT.

In this sample, this clone turned up a few times. This sequence joins TRBV11-2 and TRBJ2-3; 9 bases line up with TRBD2. The V gene end was trimmed by 1 base and the J gene end by 14 bases; junction bases not matched to a gene: 4. CDR3 length: 12 residues. CDR1 is SGHAT and CDR2 is FQNNGV in the germline V gene. In DNA form, the CDR3 reads TGTGCCAGCAGCTTAGGTAGCGGGAGAAGGTATTTT. This gives the protein CASSLGSGRRYF. Using reference TRBV11-2 and TRBJ2-3 for the parts outside the CDR3, the full variable domain is EAGVAQSPRYKIIEKRQSVAFWCNPISGHATLYWYQQILGQGPKLLIQFQNNGVVDDSQLPKDRFSAERLKGVDSTLKIQPAKLEDSAVYLCASSLGSGRRYFGPGTRLTVL.

This chain uses TRBV19 with TRBJ2-5; TRBD2 is a possible D gene (6 bases). The ends were cut back, 4 bases at V and 5 bases at J, with 11 bases in the middle. CDR1 and CDR2 (germline): LNHDA, SQIVND (reference sequence). The CDR3 has 13 residues. This chain's CDR3 is CASSKEGVETQYF. The CDR3 nucleotides are TGTGCCAGTAGTAAGGAGGGAGTGGAGACCCAGTACTTC.

The rearrangement links TRBV11-2 to TRBJ1-2; 7 bases agree with TRBD1. The CDR3 spans 14 residues. The V gene end was trimmed by 5 bases and the J gene end by 1 base; junction bases not matched to a gene: 4. Germline CDR1 and CDR2: SGHAT and FQNNGV. CDR3 bases: TGTGCCAGCAGCACCGGGACAGATAACTATGGCTACACCTTC. This gives the protein CASSTGTDNYGYTF.

This clone appeared a single time. The chain has TRBV7-8 and TRBJ2-1; TRBD2 matches 11 bases. The CDR3 has 17 residues. Germline V gene lookup returns CDR1 SGHVS and CDR2 FQNEAQ. V lost 1 base and J lost 3; bases outside the gene matches: 5. CDR3 coding DNA: TGTGCCAGCAGCTTAGACGAACTAGCGGGGGTCTACAATGAGCAGTTCTTC. This translates into CASSLDELAGVYNEQFF.

V is TRBV6-5 and J is TRBJ1-1; D possibly corresponds to TRBD1 (5 bases). The germline V and J ends were trimmed by 6 bases and 4 bases, with 18 bases remaining between them. The CDR3 totals 15 residues. Looked up from germline, CDR1 is MNHEY and CDR2 is SVGAGI. The CDR3, as DNA: TGTGCCAGCAGCTTCCAGCCCGGGGGAAGCACTGAAGCTTTCTTT. The encoded protein is CASSFQPGGSTEAFF.

This CDR3 reads CASSPGTVQETQYF. CDR3 nucleotides: TGCGCCAGCAGCCCTGGGACAGTCCAAGAGACCCAGTACTTC. V is TRBV4-3 and J is TRBJ2-5; 7 nucleotides align to TRBD1. The CDR3 has 14 residues. The V gene's germline CDR1 is LGHNA and CDR2 YSLEER. V was clipped by 4 bases and J by 1 base; unmatched bases: 3.

In this sample, this clone turned up once. This chain links TRBV10-3 with TRBJ1-1; no clear D. Deletions cut 3 bases from V and 1 base from J, with 6 bases between. Germline V gene sequence: CDR1 ENHRY, CDR2 SYGVKD. The CDR3 has 13 residues. The CDR3 DNA reads TGTGCCATCAGTGATGTGAGGAACACTGAAGCTTTCTTT. Its protein product is CAISDVRNTEAFF.

This clone has more than one count but fewer than ten. The V and J genes are TRBV27 and TRBJ2-7, with 10 bases lining up with TRBD1. The CDR3 spans 15 residues. CDR1 MNHEY and CDR2 SMNVEV come from the germline V gene (reference sequence). The V segment lost 3 bases and the J segment 3 bases; nucleotides outside the gene matches: 5. The CDR3 DNA sequence: TGTGCCAGCAGTTTCTGGACAGGGGGTTTCTACGAGCAGTACGTC. Residues: CASSFWTGGFYEQYV.

The V and J genes are TRBV18 and TRBJ2-7; TRBD1 might be the D (6 bases). The CDR3 covers 14 residues. V lost 1 base to trimming and J lost 3 bases, with 10 bases between them. CDR1 KGHSH and CDR2 LQKENI come from the germline V gene. The CDR3 DNA is TGTGCCAGCTCACCACAGGGGGAGAACTACGAGCAGTACTTC. Encoded protein: CASSPQGENYEQYF. The variable domain in full, completed from reference TRBV18 and TRBJ2-7, reads NAGVMQNPRHLVRRRGQEARLRCSPMKGHSHVYWYRQLPEEGLKFMVYLQKENIIDESGMPKERFSAEFPKEGPSILRIQQVVRGDSAAYFCASSPQGENYEQYFGPGTRLTVT.

The chain carries TRBV5-6 and TRBJ2-7, with D perhaps matching TRBD1 (5 bases). Germline V CDR1 and CDR2: SGHDT, YYEEEE. The length of the CDR3 is 16 residues. Trimming took 0 bases from V and 2 from J, leaving 15 bases between them. CDR3 sequence: CASSLGLGQSAYEQYF. The CDR3 bases are TGTGCCAGCAGCTTGGGGTTGGGGCAATCTGCCTACGAGCAGTACTTC.

V and J are TRBV7-2 and TRBJ1-1; 9 bases line up with TRBD1. V lost 6 bases to trimming and J lost 0 bases; unmatched junction nucleotides: 11. Germline loops: CDR1 SGHTA, CDR2 FQGNSA. CDR3 length: 17 residues. CDR3 in amino acids: CASRPPGQGSMNTEAFF. CDR3 nucleotides: TGTGCCAGCAGACCCCCGGGACAGGGTAGCATGAACACTGAAGCTTTCTTT.

The chain couples TRBV9 to TRBJ2-5; weak D call: TRBD2 (7 bases). Trimming shortened V by 3 bases and J by 5 bases, and 17 bases separated the two germline ends. The CDR3 covers 15 residues. CDR1 is SGDLS, CDR2 YYNGEE, per germline. The CDR3 protein is CASSERPGGRETQYF. CDR3 nucleotides: TGTGCCAGCAGCGAGAGACCCGGGGGGCGCGAGACCCAGTACTTC. Based on the CDR3 plus reference TRBV9 and TRBJ2-5, the full variable domain is DSGVTQTPKHLITATGQRVTLRCSPRSGDLSVYWYQQSLDQGLQFLIQYYNGEERAKGNILERFSAQQFPDLHSELNLSSLELGDSALYFCASSERPGGRETQYFGPGTRLLVL.

The chain has TRBV2 and TRBJ2-3, with 8 bases matching TRBD1. This CDR3 has 15 amino acids. V dropped 5 bases and J dropped 0; count of bases not matched to a gene: 4. Germline loops: CDR1 SNHLY, CDR2 FYNNEI. The CDR3 nucleotides read TGTGCCAGCAGTAGGGACAGGACTAGCACAGATACGCAGTATTTT. Amino acids: CASSRDRTSTDTQYF. Together with reference TRBV2 and TRBJ2-3, the CDR3 gives the full variable domain: EPEVTQTPSHQVTQMGQEVILRCVPISNHLYFYWYRQILGQKVEFLVSFYNNEISEKSEIFDDQFSVERPDGSNFTLKIRSTKLEDSAMYFCASSRDRTSTDTQYFGPGTRLTVL.

V and J are TRBV5-1 and TRBJ2-2, with 10 bases lining up with TRBD2. The germline gives CDR1 SGHRS, CDR2 YFSETQ. The V segment lost 3 bases and the J segment 5 bases; nucleotides outside the gene matches: 19. The CDR3 runs to 20 residues. The CDR3 DNA is TGCGCCAGCAGCTGGGGTTCGGTGGGGCTAGCGGGGGCCCAGACCGGGGAGCTGTTTTTT. This translates into CASSWGSVGLAGAQTGELFF.

The chain employs TRBV5-4 and TRBJ2-5; the match to TRBD2 covers 9 bases. This CDR3 has 19 amino acids. The germline CDR1 and CDR2 sequences are SGHNT and YYREEE (reference sequence). The junction had 13 bases not matched to a gene; V was cut back by 0 bases and J by 1 base. CDR3 sequence (DNA): TGTGCCAGCAGCTTGGGAAGTGGTCGAGTAGCGGGAGCCCAAGAGACCCAGTACTTC. Amino acid sequence: CASSLGSGRVAGAQETQYF.

The gene calls are TRBV19 and TRBJ2-3; D may be TRBD2 (6 bases). Germline CDR1 reads LNHDA; CDR2 reads SQIVND (reference sequence). The V end was cut by 1 base, the J end by 4 bases, with 12 bases between. The CDR3 runs to 15 residues. The CDR3 sequence: CASSIAGVGADTQYF. As DNA, the CDR3 is TGTGCCAGTAGTATAGCGGGGGTTGGAGCAGATACGCAGTATTTT.

V gene TRBV19 combines with J gene TRBJ1-3; D gene ambiguous. Germline CDR1 and CDR2: LNHDA and SQIVND (reference sequence). The CDR3 spans 17 residues. With 2 bases removed from V and 0 bases from J, the gap between germline ends came to 14 bases. The CDR3 sequence is CASSIIIGGGSGNTIYF. As DNA, the CDR3 is TGTGCCAGTAGTATAATAATAGGCGGAGGCTCTGGAAACACCATATATTTT.